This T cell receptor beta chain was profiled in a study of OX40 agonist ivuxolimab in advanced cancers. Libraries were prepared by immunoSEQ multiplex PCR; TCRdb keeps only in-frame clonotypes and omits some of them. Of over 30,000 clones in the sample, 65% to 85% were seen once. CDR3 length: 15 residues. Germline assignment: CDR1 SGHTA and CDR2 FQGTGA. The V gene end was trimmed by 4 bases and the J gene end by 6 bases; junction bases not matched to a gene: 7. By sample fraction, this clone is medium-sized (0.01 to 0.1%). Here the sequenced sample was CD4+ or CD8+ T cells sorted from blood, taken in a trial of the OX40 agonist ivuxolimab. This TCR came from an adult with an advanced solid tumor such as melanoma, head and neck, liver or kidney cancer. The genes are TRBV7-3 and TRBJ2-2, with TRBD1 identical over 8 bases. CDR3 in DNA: TGTGCCAGCAGCTCCTCAGGGGGCACCCCCGGGGAGCTGTTTTTT. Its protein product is CASSSSGGTPGELFF.